The next 21 T cell receptor beta chains were all read from a single sample in a study of CD8+ T cells in alopecia areata. RNA extraction was followed by reverse transcription into cDNA, which acted as the sequencing template. Profiled with immunoSEQ multiplex PCR; TCRdb holds only in-frame clones, not every one. The data show about 150,000 clones, roughly 60% seen once. The sample comprised CD4+ T cells sorted from blood. All receptors derive from a human donor in good health.

This clone was recorded a few times. V usage is TRBV28 and J usage is TRBJ2-5; no definite D call. Germline CDR1 and CDR2: MDHEN and SYDVKM. The CDR3 sequence is 11 residues long. The DNA of the CDR3 is TGTGCTACCTTTGGGGAAGAGACCCAGTACTTC. It codes for CATFGEETQYF.

This sequence joins TRBV7-9 and TRBJ2-7; D is possibly TRBD2 (6 bases). The germline CDR1 and CDR2 sequences are SEHNR and FQNEAQ (reference sequence). This CDR3 contains 14 residues. The V end lost 5 bases, the J end lost 3 bases, and 14 bases lay between the germline ends. This CDR3 reads CASSLTSLDYEQYF. The CDR3 coding sequence is TGTGCCAGCAGCCTGACTAGTTTGGACTACGAGCAGTACTTC.

V usage is TRBV29-1 and J usage is TRBJ2-3, with TRBD2 matching over 7 bases. The trim removed 0 bases at V and 3 bases at J, leaving 9 bases unmatched. The CDR3 runs to 16 residues. Germline V lookup: CDR1 SQVTM, CDR2 ANQGSEA. CDR3 in amino acids: CSVEDRTGGGTDTQYF. The CDR3 DNA is TGCAGCGTTGAAGATCGTACAGGCGGGGGAACAGATACGCAGTATTTT.

The chain combines TRBV5-4 with TRBJ2-7; TRBD1 matches at 9 bases. Per germline, CDR1 SGHNT and CDR2 YYREEE (reference sequence). CDR3 length equals 15 residues. The V and J ends lost 4 bases and 1 base, in that order; junction bases with no gene match: 6. CDR3 in amino acids: CASSKGTGISYEQYF. The DNA of the CDR3 is TGTGCCAGCAGCAAAGGGACAGGGATTTCCTACGAGCAGTACTTC.

The rearrangement uses TRBV19 and TRBJ2-1; 9 positions agree with TRBD2. J gave up 15 bases and V 5 bases, and 11 bases lay outside the gene matches. The germline CDR1 and CDR2 sequences are LNHDA and SQIVND (reference sequence). The CDR3 is 13 residues long. CDR3 coding DNA: TGTGCCAGTAGTCCTCTAGCGGGAAGTCTTCGGTTCTTC. This codes for CASSPLAGSLRFF.

This clone showed up just once. The V gene is TRBV29-1, the J gene TRBJ2-7, with D possibly being TRBD1 or TRBD2 (5 bases each). Germline loops: CDR1 SQVTM, CDR2 ANQGSEA. Trimming pared 7 bases from V and 3 bases from J, leaving 10 bases between. CDR3 length equals 11 residues. The CDR3 loop is CSAGTNYEQYF. The CDR3 DNA sequence: TGCAGCGCAGGGACCAACTACGAGCAGTACTTC.

The chain combines TRBV5-1 with TRBJ2-1; the D gene is possibly TRBD2 (6 bases). Between the trimmed V and J ends, which lost 1 base and 3 bases, there was a span of 11 bases. The CDR3 is made up of 15 amino acids. Germline CDR1 SGHRS, CDR2 YFSETQ. This chain's CDR3 is CASSLSGSFYNEQFF. The CDR3 nucleotides are TGCGCCAGCAGCTTGTCCGGGAGTTTCTACAATGAGCAGTTCTTC.

The chain combines TRBV7-9 with TRBJ2-7; D assignment may be TRBD1 or TRBD2 (5 bases each). This CDR3 has 13 amino acids. V dropped 3 bases and J dropped 7 bases, with 13 bases sitting between them. Germline CDR1 SEHNR, CDR2 FQNEAQ (reference sequence). Here the CDR3 DNA reads TGTGCCAGCAGCTTTTGGTCCAGGGAGGAGCAGTACTTC. It translates to CASSFWSREEQYF.

The gene calls are TRBV29-1 and TRBJ1-1; TRBD1 matches at 8 bases. The J segment lost 2 bases and the V segment lost 0 bases, leaving 14 bases of the junction unmatched. CDR1 and CDR2 from the germline V gene are SQVTM and ANQGSEA. The CDR3 sequence is 18 residues long. The CDR3 spells CSVEDHRDRLRGNTEAFF. CDR3 nucleotides: TGCAGCGTTGAAGATCACCGGGACAGGCTTCGGGGCAACACTGAAGCTTTCTTT.

The chain couples TRBV5-6 to TRBJ1-1, with TRBD1 as a possible D gene (5 bases). Trimming shortened V by 4 bases and J by 0 bases, and 13 bases separated the two germline ends. From germline, CDR1 is SGHDT and CDR2 YYEEEE. The CDR3 runs 15 residues. CDR3 sequence (DNA): TGTGCCAGCAGCGGGATGGACACAGTGAACACTGAAGCTTTCTTT. Protein product: CASSGMDTVNTEAFF. The full variable domain, with the rest looked up from reference TRBV5-6 and TRBJ1-1, is DAGVTQSPTHLIKTRGQQVTLRCSPKSGHDTVSWYQQALGQGPQFIFQYYEEEERQRGNFPDRFSGHQFPNYSSELNVNALLLGDSALYLCASSGMDTVNTEAFFGQGTRLTVV.

The sample holds one count of this clone. The rearrangement uses TRBV15 and TRBJ2-5; TRBD2 might be the D (5 bases). The CDR3 spans 12 residues. V lost 1 base and J 5 bases, leaving 5 bases between the germline ends. Germline assignment: CDR1 LNHNV and CDR2 YYDKDF (reference sequence). In DNA form, the CDR3 reads TGTGCCACCAGCAGAGGAGGGGAGACCCAGTACTTC. Its protein product is CATSRGGETQYF. The variable domain in full, with the rest retrieved from reference TRBV15 and TRBJ2-5, is DAMVIQNPRYQVTQFGKPVTLSCSQTLNHNVMYWYQQKSSQAPKLLFHYYDKDFNNEADTPDNFQSRRPNTSFCFLDIRSPGLGDTAMYLCATSRGGETQYFGPGTRLLVL.

The CDR3 loop is CASSEFTAFGYTF. In DNA, the CDR3 is TGCGCCAGCAGTGAGTTCACGGCGTTTGGCTACACCTTC. V usage is TRBV10-2 and J usage is TRBJ1-2; D not resolved. Trimming shortened V by 1 base and J by 7 bases, and 10 bases separated the two germline ends. Germline-derived CDR1 and CDR2 are WSHSY and SAAADI. This CDR3 has 13 amino acids.

This clone appeared a few times. This chain joins TRBV28 and TRBJ2-7; 7 bases map to TRBD1. This CDR3 contains 14 residues. The V gene end was trimmed by 8 bases and the J gene end by 0 bases; junction bases not matched to a gene: 7. Germline V CDR1 and CDR2: MDHEN, SYDVKM. The CDR3 loop is CASGTDRSSYEQYF. The CDR3 region has the DNA TGTGCCAGCGGGACAGATAGGAGCTCCTACGAGCAGTACTTC. The full variable domain, in which reference TRBV28 and TRBJ2-7 provide the parts outside the CDR3, is DVKVTQSSRYLVKRTGEKVFLECVQDMDHENMFWYRQDPGLGLRLIYFSYDVKMKEKGDIPEGYSVSREKKERFSLILESASTNQTSMYLCASGTDRSSYEQYFGPGTRLTVT.

There are a few counts of this clone. The DNA for the CDR3 is TGCGCCAGCAGTCCATCGACAGGAATCTTCTATGGCTACACCTTC. Its translation is CASSPSTGIFYGYTF. The chain is built from TRBV23-1 and TRBJ1-2; tentative D call: TRBD1 (6 bases). TRBV23-1 is treated as an ORF (open reading frame) with a function not yet certain. CDR3 length equals 15 residues. V shed 4 bases and J shed 4 bases, with 16 bases lying between them.

The V gene is TRBV15, the J gene TRBJ1-2; possibly TRBD1 for D (5 bases). The CDR3 spans 12 residues. V lost 0 bases and J lost 7, with 6 bases in between. Germline lookup yields CDR1 LNHNV and CDR2 YYDKDF (reference sequence). The CDR3 nucleotides read TGTGCCACCAGCAGAGACAGGGTTGGCTACACCTTC. Protein sequence: CATSRDRVGYTF. The variable domain in full, with the rest retrieved from reference TRBV15 and TRBJ1-2, is DAMVIQNPRYQVTQFGKPVTLSCSQTLNHNVMYWYQQKSSQAPKLLFHYYDKDFNNEADTPDNFQSRRPNTSFCFLDIRSPGLGDTAMYLCATSRDRVGYTFGSGTRLTVV.

The V gene is TRBV29-1, the J gene TRBJ2-1; D unresolved. The CDR3 is 16 amino acids. The germline gives CDR1 SQVTM, CDR2 ANQGSEA. V was shortened by 5 bases and J by 0 bases, with 17 bases between the two germline ends. The CDR3 sequence is CSVPFFTESSYNEQFF. CDR3 bases: TGCAGCGTTCCCTTTTTCACAGAGAGCTCCTACAATGAGCAGTTCTTC.

This chain joins TRBV7-9 and TRBJ2-1; 9 bases match TRBD2. This CDR3 is built from 14 residues. In germline, CDR1 is SEHNR, CDR2 FQNEAQ (reference sequence). The V gene end was trimmed by 1 base and the J gene end by 9 bases; junction bases not matched to a gene: 4. Written as DNA, the CDR3 is TGTGCCAGCAGCTTAGTAGCGGGAGCCACTGAGCAGTTCTTC. Translation: CASSLVAGATEQFF.

This clone was observed a handful of times. The rearrangement links TRBV4-1 to TRBJ2-4; D remains unclear. V lost 1 base and J 6 bases, leaving 10 bases between the germline ends. There are 14 residues in the CDR3. Germline CDR1 and CDR2: MGHRA and YSYEKL. The CDR3 is CASSQVGRTNIQYF. CDR3 coding DNA: TGCGCCAGCAGCCAAGTTGGCAGGACAAACATTCAGTACTTC.

This clone has a handful of counts. The CDR3 reads CASSSNYYNEQFF. The CDR3 bases are TGTGCCAGCAGCTCGAACTACTACAATGAGCAGTTCTTC. The V gene is TRBV5-6, the J gene TRBJ2-1; D is unresolved. Germline CDR1 SGHDT, CDR2 YYEEEE. The V end lost 3 bases, the J end lost 3 bases, and 7 bases lay between the germline ends. The CDR3 extends over 13 amino acids. Looking up the rest from reference TRBV5-6 and TRBJ2-1 gives the full variable domain: DAGVTQSPTHLIKTRGQQVTLRCSPKSGHDTVSWYQQALGQGPQFIFQYYEEEERQRGNFPDRFSGHQFPNYSSELNVNALLLGDSALYLCASSSNYYNEQFFGPGTRLTVL.

The chain joins TRBV5-7 to TRBJ1-1; 9 bases match TRBD1. TRBV5-7 is given ORF status, its function remaining uncertain. CDR3 length: 16 amino acids. Losses at the gene ends were 0 bases for V and 10 bases for J; bases not matched to a gene: 13. CDR3 in amino acids: CASSLVRDRVEIGAFF. CDR3 bases: TGTGCCAGCAGCTTGGTAAGGGACAGGGTCGAGATCGGAGCTTTCTTT.

This clone was recorded only once. This chain connects TRBV7-9 to TRBJ1-1; no clear D. Between the trimmed V and J ends, which lost 5 bases and 1 base, there was a span of 11 bases. The germline V gene encodes CDR1 SEHNR and CDR2 FQNEAQ (reference sequence). This CDR3 has 14 residues. The CDR3 reads CASSIKDGNTEAFF. The DNA for the CDR3 is TGTGCCAGCAGCATAAAGGACGGGAACACTGAAGCTTTCTTT.